The following is a T cell receptor (beta chain) sequence with its context. The antigen is not known. With the ViraFEST assay, the study expanded antigen-specific CD4+ T cells using viral peptide pools, then sequenced them. The culture ran for about eleven days before CD4+ T cells were isolated. Having tested negative for nucleocapsid antibodies, the vaccine recipients showed no prior SARS-CoV-2 infection. A half-medium replacement with IL-2 medium was carried out on days 3 and 7. Generated by immunoSEQ multiplex PCR, the TCRdb table keeps only in-frame clones and is missing some. The sample carries about 43,000 clones, roughly four fifths recorded once. These data are taken from a study of vaccination effects on CD4 cells after COVID-19. Whole-study results and caveats: Late after vaccination, infection- and vaccine-induced clones showed marked clonal contraction. Convalescent patients in the study were few, and early post-infection timepoints were absent.

This CDR3 has 12 residues. Germline V gene data show CDR1 as SGHRS and CDR2 as YFSETQ. The germline V and J ends were trimmed by 2 bases and 6 bases, with 6 bases remaining between them. The rearrangement uses TRBV5-1 and TRBJ2-1; D remains ambiguous. This clonotype originated in a human donor who received a COVID-19 vaccine. The sequences come from CD4+ T cells from PBMCs cultured with SARS-CoV-2 spike peptides, collected before COVID-19 vaccination. The CDR3 reads CASSFDGNEQFF. CDR3 nucleotide sequence: TGCGCCAGCAGCTTTGACGGCAATGAGCAGTTCTTC.